Each of the 21 T cell receptor beta chains below was sequenced from the same sample in a study of shared clonotypes between healthy human individuals (TCRdb year 2020). The library relied on the immunoSEQ multiplex PCR assay. The table was pulled from immuneACCESS by TCRdb, which kept in-frame rearrangements only. Such tables lose some clones; where checked, under half of the loss comes from unresolved V genes, and the rest has no known cause. Within this sample are over a million clones, with roughly 96% of them counted one time only. 1% to 1.5% of the sample rests with the top ten. The specimen sequenced was naive CD4+ T cells sorted from blood. Per the publication, the cell subset or site label means: CD45RA+ positively selected. These receptors were taken from a man aged 25 to 40 in good health.

The chain links TRBV1 to TRBJ2-3; the table assigns TRBD2, which was not confirmed against the DNA. TRBV1 is marked as a pseudogene. This CDR3 has 14 amino acids. The CDR3 is CTSSQGLAPDTQYF. The CDR3 DNA reads as TGCACCAGCAGCCAGGGACTAGCGCCAGATACGCAGTATTTT.

The gene calls are TRBV6-5 and TRBJ1-5; weak D call: TRBD1 (6 bases). Germline-derived CDR1 and CDR2 are MNHEY and SVGAGI. This CDR3 spans 15 amino acids. V gave up 7 bases and J gave up 0 bases, with 13 bases separating them. The CDR3 spells CASNRTVDSNQPQHF. The DNA of the CDR3 is TGTGCCAGCAATAGGACAGTCGATAGCAATCAGCCCCAGCATTTT.

J is TRBJ1-2 and V is TRBV11-2; D is unresolved. Germline-derived CDR1 and CDR2 are SGHAT and FQNNGV. The CDR3 loop spans 13 amino acids. Trimming took 3 bases from V and 7 from J, leaving 12 bases between them. CDR3 coding DNA: TGTGCCAGCAGCTTCTCATCGGTCCGTGGCTACACCTTC. Its translation: CASSFSSVRGYTF.

The chain carries TRBV6-5 and TRBJ1-2; possibly TRBD1 for D (5 bases). Germline CDR1 reads MNHEY; CDR2 reads SVGAGI. CDR3 length equals 14 residues. With 0 bases removed from V and 4 bases from J, the gap between germline ends came to 9 bases. CDR3 protein: CASSYSGRVYGYTF. The CDR3 DNA is TGTGCCAGCAGTTACTCAGGCAGGGTCTATGGCTACACCTTC.

The rearrangement links TRBV2 to TRBJ2-7; TRBD1 aligns across 9 bases. The V and J ends lost 7 bases and 3 bases, in that order; junction bases with no gene match: 10. From germline, CDR1 is SNHLY and CDR2 FYNNEI. This CDR3 is built from 15 residues. CDR3 bases: TGTGCCAGCAAAAATACAGGGGGCGCGTTCTACGAGCAGTACTTC. Its translation is CASKNTGGAFYEQYF.

V and J are TRBV7-8 and TRBJ2-3; maybe TRBD2 (7 bases). Per germline, CDR1 SGHVS and CDR2 FQNEAQ. CDR3 size: 14 residues. V shed 6 bases and J shed 5 bases, with 15 bases lying between them. This chain's CDR3 is CASSLRGGKDTQYF. CDR3 nucleotides: TGTGCCAGCAGTCTTAGGGGGGGGAAAGATACGCAGTATTTT.

The chain recombines TRBV5-1 with TRBJ2-7; a weak D match, TRBD2 (5 bases). V was clipped by 4 bases and J by 0 bases, with 17 bases between them. The CDR3 length is 16 residues. CDR1 SGHRS and CDR2 YFSETQ come from the germline V gene. CDR3 amino acids: CASSPAAVGISYEQYF. The DNA of the CDR3 is TGCGCCAGCAGCCCGGCCGCCGTCGGGATCTCCTACGAGCAGTACTTC.

The gene calls are TRBV28 and TRBJ2-1; D is possibly TRBD2 (6 bases). The germline V gene has CDR1 MDHEN and CDR2 SYDVKM. The V gene lost 11 bases and the J gene lost 0 bases, with 14 bases spanning the gap. The CDR3 spans 14 residues. In DNA form, the CDR3 reads TGTGCCGGAGGAAGCGGGCGCTCCTACAATGAGCAGTTCTTC. Protein product: CAGGSGRSYNEQFF.

The gene calls are TRBV6-6 and TRBJ2-7, with 12 bases that match TRBD2. The length of the CDR3 is 14 residues. CDR1 is MNHNY, CDR2 SVGAGI, per germline (reference sequence). Trimming at V came to 6 bases and at J to 2 bases, leaving 2 bases not matched to a gene. CDR3 nucleotides: TGTGCCAGCAGGACTAGCGGGAGTACCTACGAGCAGTACTTC. It is translated as CASRTSGSTYEQYF.

V gene TRBV5-1 combines with J gene TRBJ2-1; TRBD1 or TRBD2 may be the D gene (6 bases each). Germline V gives CDR1 SGHRS, CDR2 YFSETQ. The CDR3 totals 18 residues. Between the trimmed V and J ends, which lost 1 base and 5 bases, there was a span of 22 bases. This CDR3 reads CASSLSLLGAGRNNEQFF. For the CDR3, the DNA is TGCGCCAGCAGCTTGAGTCTCCTGGGGGCAGGGAGGAACAATGAGCAGTTCTTC.

This chain joins TRBV28 and TRBJ2-3; 7 positions agree with TRBD2. V shed 8 bases and J 4 bases; nucleotides not matched to a gene: 9. Looked up from germline, CDR1 is MDHEN and CDR2 is SYDVKM. This CDR3 spans 14 amino acids. The CDR3, as DNA: TGTGCCAGCGGGAATGGGGGGGTTTCAGATACGCAGTATTTT. As protein: CASGNGGVSDTQYF.

This clone came up once. For the CDR3, the DNA is TGCGCCAGCAGCCAAGATTTAGGACTAGGGCGCAATGAGCAGTTCTTC. Protein product: CASSQDLGLGRNEQFF. This chain connects TRBV4-3 to TRBJ2-1, with 7 bases that match TRBD2. Germline CDR1 and CDR2: LGHNA and YSLEER. V was clipped by 0 bases and J by 6 bases; unmatched bases: 8. CDR3 length equals 16 residues.

The chain uses TRBV19 and TRBJ1-2; D is undetermined. The CDR3 runs 14 residues. V lost 7 bases, J lost 10 bases, and 22 bases lay in between. Germline V CDR1 and CDR2: LNHDA, SQIVND (reference sequence). CDR3 region: CASNERVGLRLYTF. CDR3 DNA: TGTGCCAGTAACGAAAGAGTAGGACTGAGACTCTACACCTTC.

The chain combines TRBV28 with TRBJ1-3; tentatively, D is TRBD1 (5 bases). The length of the CDR3 is 16 residues. Between the trimmed V and J ends, which lost 7 bases and 3 bases, there was a span of 19 bases. Looked up from germline, CDR1 is MDHEN and CDR2 is SYDVKM. For the CDR3, the DNA is TGTGCCAGCAAGCTACGGCCGGGGCTCGGTGGAAACACCATATATTTT. It specifies CASKLRPGLGGNTIYF.

This rearrangement joins TRBV7-9 to TRBJ1-3; tentatively, D is TRBD1 (6 bases). This CDR3 has 16 amino acids. Between the trimmed V and J ends, which lost 5 bases and 3 bases, there was a span of 17 bases. The germline gives CDR1 SEHNR, CDR2 FQNEAQ (reference sequence). Written as DNA, the CDR3 is TGTGCCAGCAGCCGTTACAGGGAACCGATTGGAAACACCATATATTTT. Translating gives CASSRYREPIGNTIYF.

The chain has TRBV4-1 and TRBJ2-1; 8 bases match TRBD2. Per the germline V gene, CDR1 is MGHRA and CDR2 is YSYEKL. The V and J ends lost 1 base and 7 bases, in that order; junction bases with no gene match: 6. The CDR3 has 15 residues. CDR3 sequence: CASSQAGLVRNEQFF. CDR3 nucleotide sequence: TGCGCCAGCAGCCAAGCGGGACTAGTTAGGAATGAGCAGTTCTTC.

This clone was detected once. The rearrangement links TRBV2 to TRBJ1-2; perhaps TRBD1 as D (6 bases). Trimming cost V 4 bases and J 2 bases, with 17 bases left between them. Germline CDR1 and CDR2: SNHLY and FYNNEI. The CDR3 sequence is 16 residues long. The CDR3 loop reads CASSVYAGGLNYGYTF. CDR3 bases: TGTGCCAGCAGTGTTTACGCGGGGGGGCTCAACTATGGCTACACCTTC.

This chain joins TRBV28 and TRBJ1-2; 7 nucleotides line up with TRBD1. The CDR3 has 13 residues. Trimming removed 6 bases from V and 8 bases from J; junction bases left unmatched: 9. CDR1 MDHEN and CDR2 SYDVKM come from the germline V gene. The CDR3 DNA follows: TGTGCCAGCAGACCACAGGGGATAGGAGGCTACACCTTC. Its translation: CASRPQGIGGYTF.

This clone showed up just a few times. V is TRBV5-6 and J is TRBJ1-2; D is unclear. Germline V gene lookup returns CDR1 SGHDT and CDR2 YYEEEE. The CDR3 length is 11 residues. Trimming cost V 4 bases and J 6 bases, with 7 bases left between them. The CDR3 nucleotides read TGTGCCAGCAGCGCATCCCATGGCTACACCTTC. Residues: CASSASHGYTF.

This clone was counted once. This chain connects TRBV20-1 to TRBJ2-3; D is perhaps TRBD2 (6 bases). The CDR3 spans 10 residues. CDR1 and CDR2 (germline): DFQATT, SNEGSKA (reference sequence). V lost 6 bases and J lost 10, with 11 bases in between. CDR3 coding DNA: TGCAGTGCCTCTAGCGAGCCGCAGTATTTT. Translated, it gives CSASSEPQYF.

For the CDR3, the DNA is TGTGCCAGCAAGATAGAGTGGACAGGGACCCAGCCCCAGCATTTT. Translation gives CASKIEWTGTQPQHF. V and J are TRBV2 and TRBJ1-5, with 8 bases aligning to TRBD1. Germline CDR1 SNHLY, CDR2 FYNNEI. Unmatched junction bases numbered 12, after V lost 7 bases and J lost 7 bases. The CDR3 length is 15 residues.